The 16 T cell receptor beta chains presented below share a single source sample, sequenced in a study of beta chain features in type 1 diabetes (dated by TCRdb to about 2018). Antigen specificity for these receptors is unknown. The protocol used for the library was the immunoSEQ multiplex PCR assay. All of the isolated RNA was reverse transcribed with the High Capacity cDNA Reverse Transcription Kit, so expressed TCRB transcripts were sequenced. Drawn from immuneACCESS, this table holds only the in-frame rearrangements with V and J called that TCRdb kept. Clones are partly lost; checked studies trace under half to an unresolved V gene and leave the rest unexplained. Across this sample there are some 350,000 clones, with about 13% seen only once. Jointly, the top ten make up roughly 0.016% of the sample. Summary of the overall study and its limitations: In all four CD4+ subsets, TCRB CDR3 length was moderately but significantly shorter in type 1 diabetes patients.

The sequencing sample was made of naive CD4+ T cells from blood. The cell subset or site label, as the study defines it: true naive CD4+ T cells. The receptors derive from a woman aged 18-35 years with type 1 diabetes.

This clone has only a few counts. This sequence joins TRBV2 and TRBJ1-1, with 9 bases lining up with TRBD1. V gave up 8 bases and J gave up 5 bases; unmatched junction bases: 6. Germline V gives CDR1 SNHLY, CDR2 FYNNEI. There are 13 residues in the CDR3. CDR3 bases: TGTGCCAGCTGCCGGGACAGGGAAACTGAAGCTTTCTTT. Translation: CASCRDRETEAFF.

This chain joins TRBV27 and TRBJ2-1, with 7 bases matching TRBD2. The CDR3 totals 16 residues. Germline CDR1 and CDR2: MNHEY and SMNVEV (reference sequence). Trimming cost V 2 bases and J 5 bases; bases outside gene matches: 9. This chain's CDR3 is CASSLRRASGHNEQFF. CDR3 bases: TGTGCCAGCAGTTTAAGGCGGGCTAGCGGACACAATGAGCAGTTCTTC.

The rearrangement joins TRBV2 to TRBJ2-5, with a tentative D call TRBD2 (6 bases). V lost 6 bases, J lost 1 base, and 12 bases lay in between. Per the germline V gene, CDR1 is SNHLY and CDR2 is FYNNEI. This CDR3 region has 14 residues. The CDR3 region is CASRGGAGQETQYF. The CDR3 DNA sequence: TGTGCCAGCAGGGGGGGTGCGGGCCAAGAGACCCAGTACTTC.

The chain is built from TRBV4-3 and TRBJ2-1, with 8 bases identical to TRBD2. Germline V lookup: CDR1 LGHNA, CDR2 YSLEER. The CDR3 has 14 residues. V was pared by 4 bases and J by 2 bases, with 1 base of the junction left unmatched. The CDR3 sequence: CASSRSGTYNEQFF. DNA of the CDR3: TGCGCCAGCAGCCGTAGCGGGACCTACAATGAGCAGTTCTTC.

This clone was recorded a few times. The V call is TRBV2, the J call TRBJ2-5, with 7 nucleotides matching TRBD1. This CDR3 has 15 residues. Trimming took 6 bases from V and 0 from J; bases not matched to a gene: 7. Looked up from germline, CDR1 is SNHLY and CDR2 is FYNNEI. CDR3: CASRALQGYQETQYF. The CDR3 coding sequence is TGTGCCAGCAGGGCTCTACAGGGGTACCAAGAGACCCAGTACTTC. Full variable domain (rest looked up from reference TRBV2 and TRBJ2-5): EPEVTQTPSHQVTQMGQEVILRCVPISNHLYFYWYRQILGQKVEFLVSFYNNEISEKSEIFDDQFSVERPDGSNFTLKIRSTKLEDSAMYFCASRALQGYQETQYFGPGTRLLVL.

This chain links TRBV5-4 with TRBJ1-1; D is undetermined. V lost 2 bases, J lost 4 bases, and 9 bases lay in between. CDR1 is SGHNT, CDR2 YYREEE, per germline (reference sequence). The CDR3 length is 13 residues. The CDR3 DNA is TGTGCCAGCAGCTTCAGCCGGGGCACTGAAGCTTTCTTT. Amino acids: CASSFSRGTEAFF.

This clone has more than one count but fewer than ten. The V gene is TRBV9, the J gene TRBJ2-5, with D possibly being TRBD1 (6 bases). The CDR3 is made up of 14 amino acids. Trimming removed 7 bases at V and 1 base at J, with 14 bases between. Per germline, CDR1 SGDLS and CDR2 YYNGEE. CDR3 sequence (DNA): TGTGCCAGCGGAATGAGAGGGGGCCAAGAGACCCAGTACTTC. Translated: CASGMRGGQETQYF.

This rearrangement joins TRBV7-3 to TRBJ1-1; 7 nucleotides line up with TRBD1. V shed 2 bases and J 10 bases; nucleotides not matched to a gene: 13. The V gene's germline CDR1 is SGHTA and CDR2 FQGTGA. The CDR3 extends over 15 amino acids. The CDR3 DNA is TGTGCCAGCAGCTTAGGCGCAGGGGGAAATAGTAGAGCTTTCTTT. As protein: CASSLGAGGNSRAFF. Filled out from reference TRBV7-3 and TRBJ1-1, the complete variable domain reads GAGVSQTPSNKVTEKGKYVELRCDPISGHTALYWYRQSLGQGPEFLIYFQGTGAADDSGLPNDRFFAVRPEGSVSTLKIQRTERGDSAVYLCASSLGAGGNSRAFFGQGTRLTVV.

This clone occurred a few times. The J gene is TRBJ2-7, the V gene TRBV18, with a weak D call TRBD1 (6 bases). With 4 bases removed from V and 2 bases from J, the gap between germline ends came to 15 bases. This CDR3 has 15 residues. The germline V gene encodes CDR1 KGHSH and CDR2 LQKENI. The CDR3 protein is CASSQFEGQTYEQYF. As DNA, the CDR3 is TGTGCCAGCTCACAATTTGAGGGACAAACCTACGAGCAGTACTTC.

CDR3 region: CASTSLGVSDTQYF. The CDR3 nucleotides are TGTGCCAGTACCTCTTTGGGAGTTTCGGATACGCAGTATTTT. The chain is built from TRBV19 and TRBJ2-3; tentatively, D is TRBD2 (5 bases). From germline, CDR1 is LNHDA and CDR2 SQIVND (reference sequence). The CDR3 spans 14 residues. V lost 7 bases to trimming and J lost 6 bases, with 17 bases between them.

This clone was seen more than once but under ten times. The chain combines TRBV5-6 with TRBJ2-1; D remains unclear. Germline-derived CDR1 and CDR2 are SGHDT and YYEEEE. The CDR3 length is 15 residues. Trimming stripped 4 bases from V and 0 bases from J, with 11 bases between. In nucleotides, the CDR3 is TGTGCCAGCAGCCTTGTCGCCAGCTCCTACAATGAGCAGTTCTTC. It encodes CASSLVASSYNEQFF.

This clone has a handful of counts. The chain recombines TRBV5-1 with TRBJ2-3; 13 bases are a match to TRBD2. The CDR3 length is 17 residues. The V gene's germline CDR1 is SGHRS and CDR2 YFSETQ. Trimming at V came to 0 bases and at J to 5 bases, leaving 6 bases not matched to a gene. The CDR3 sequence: CASSLALAGGLGDTQYF. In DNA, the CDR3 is TGCGCCAGCAGCTTGGCACTAGCGGGAGGGCTCGGAGATACGCAGTATTTT.

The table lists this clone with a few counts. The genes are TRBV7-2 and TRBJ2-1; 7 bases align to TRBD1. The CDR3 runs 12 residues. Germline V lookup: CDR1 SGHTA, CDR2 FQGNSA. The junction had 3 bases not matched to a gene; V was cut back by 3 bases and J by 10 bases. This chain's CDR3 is CASSLQTGEQFF. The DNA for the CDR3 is TGTGCCAGCAGCTTGCAGACAGGGGAGCAGTTCTTC.

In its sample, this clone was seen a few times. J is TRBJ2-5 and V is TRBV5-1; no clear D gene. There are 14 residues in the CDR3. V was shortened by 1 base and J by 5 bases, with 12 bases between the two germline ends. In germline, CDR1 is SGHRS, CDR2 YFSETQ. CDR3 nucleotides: TGCGCCAGCAGCTTGATGGGTTCACAGGAGACCCAGTACTTC. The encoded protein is CASSLMGSQETQYF.

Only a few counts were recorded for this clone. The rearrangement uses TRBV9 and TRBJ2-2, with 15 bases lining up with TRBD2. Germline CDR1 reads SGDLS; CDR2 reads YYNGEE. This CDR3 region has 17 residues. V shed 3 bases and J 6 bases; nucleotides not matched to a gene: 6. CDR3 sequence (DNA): TGTGCCAGCAGCGCCGGGACTAGCGGGAGGAAGCCCGGGGAGCTGTTTTTT. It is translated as CASSAGTSGRKPGELFF. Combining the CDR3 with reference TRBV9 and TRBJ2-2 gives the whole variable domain DSGVTQTPKHLITATGQRVTLRCSPRSGDLSVYWYQQSLDQGLQFLIQYYNGEERAKGNILERFSAQQFPDLHSELNLSSLELGDSALYFCASSAGTSGRKPGELFFGEGSRLTVL.

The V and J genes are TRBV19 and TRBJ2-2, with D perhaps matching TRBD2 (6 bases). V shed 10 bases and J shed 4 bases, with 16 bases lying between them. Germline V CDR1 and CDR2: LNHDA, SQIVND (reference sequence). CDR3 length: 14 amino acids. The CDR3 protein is CATQVGGRTGELFF. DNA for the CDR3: TGTGCCACTCAAGTCGGAGGGCGCACCGGGGAGCTGTTTTTT.